The 26 T cell receptor beta chains in this list originate from one sample, sequenced in a study of cytomegalovirus exposure and HLA in healthy donors. This PCR relied on a set of 60 Vbeta primers and 13 Jbeta primers. Assay used: immunoSEQ multiplex PCR; TCRdb lists only in-frame clones, some missing. The sample holds hundreds of thousands of clones, over 70% seen once. Sequences were obtained from PBMCs. These receptors all stem from a boy aged 2 to 10 in good health and CMV-seronegative.

The V and J genes are TRBV4-2 and TRBJ1-1; possibly TRBD1 for D (5 bases). CDR3 length: 14 residues. Germline V CDR1 and CDR2: LGHNA, YNFKEQ. The V gene lost 2 bases and the J gene lost 5 bases, with 12 bases spanning the gap. CDR3 loop: CASSQLSGDTEAFF. DNA for the CDR3: TGTGCCAGCAGCCAACTATCGGGGGATACTGAAGCTTTCTTT.

The chain uses TRBV6-6 and TRBJ1-5; 7 bases match TRBD1. CDR1 and CDR2 from the germline V gene are MNHNY and SVGAGI (reference sequence). The CDR3 length is 15 residues. V trimming: 6 bases; J trimming: 7 bases; junction bases outside the gene matches: 12. The CDR3 is CASSLPGQANQPQHF. DNA of the CDR3: TGTGCCAGCAGCTTACCCGGACAGGCCAACCAGCCCCAGCATTTT.

The chain couples TRBV5-1 to TRBJ2-3; 7 positions match TRBD1. The CDR3 is 15 amino acids. After removal of 2 bases from V and 5 bases from J, the junction contained 8 bases not matched to a gene. Germline CDR1 is SGHRS and CDR2 is YFSETQ. Here the CDR3 DNA reads TGCGCCAGCAGCTTCACAGGGGTGGGGCAAGATACGCAGTATTTT. Its protein is CASSFTGVGQDTQYF.

V and J are TRBV7-9 and TRBJ2-5; TRBD2 matches at 9 bases. Germline CDR1 and CDR2: SEHNR and FQNEAQ (reference sequence). The CDR3 consists of 14 residues. The V gene end was trimmed by 5 bases and the J gene end by 5 bases; junction bases not matched to a gene: 6. The CDR3 protein is CASSTGTSYETQYF. CDR3 nucleotides: TGTGCCAGCAGCACAGGGACTAGCTATGAGACCCAGTACTTC.

The chain is built from TRBV15 and TRBJ2-1, with 10 nucleotides matching TRBD2. Germline V gene data show CDR1 as LNHNV and CDR2 as YYDKDF (reference sequence). The CDR3 runs to 17 residues. J gave up 8 bases and V 0 bases, and 10 bases lay outside the gene matches. The CDR3 loop is CATSRDYMVAGGYEQFF. The CDR3, as DNA: TGTGCCACCAGCAGAGATTATATGGTAGCGGGAGGCTATGAGCAGTTCTTC.

About this clone: This same CDR3 is encoded by further DNA sequences in the sample. The V and J genes are TRBV27 and TRBJ1-2, with 8 positions matching TRBD1. The CDR3 sequence is 13 residues long. Germline-derived CDR1 and CDR2 are MNHEY and SMNVEV (reference sequence). V lost 2 bases to trimming and J lost 4 bases; unmatched junction nucleotides: 0. The CDR3 DNA reads as TGTGCCAGCAGTTTAACAGGGGGCTATGGCTACACCTTC. Protein: CASSLTGGYGYTF.

This clone was counted only a few times. This sequence joins TRBV5-1 and TRBJ2-3, with D maybe TRBD1 (7 bases). Germline CDR1 SGHRS, CDR2 YFSETQ. Trimming removed 5 bases at V and 1 base at J, with 11 bases between. This CDR3 is 14 amino acids long. The CDR3 loop is CASSQGGGTDTQYF. In nucleotides, the CDR3 is TGCGCCAGCAGTCAGGGGGGAGGCACAGATACGCAGTATTTT.

The V call is TRBV7-2, the J call TRBJ2-7; maybe TRBD2 (6 bases). There are 15 residues in the CDR3. The germline V gene has CDR1 SGHTA and CDR2 FQGNSA. The germline V and J ends were trimmed by 2 bases and 0 bases, with 11 bases remaining between them. The DNA for the CDR3 is TGTGCCAGCAGCTTACATGGGGACTCCTCCTACGAGCAGTACTTC. Protein: CASSLHGDSSYEQYF.

The rearrangement uses TRBV10-1 and TRBJ2-3, with 9 bases identical to TRBD2. CDR3 size: 21 residues. Looked up from germline, CDR1 is WNHNN and CDR2 is SYGVQD (reference sequence). Germline trimming cut 0 bases from V and 1 base from J; bases unmatched to any gene: 17. The CDR3 loop reads CASSESTSGYLWAWGTDTQYF. CDR3 nucleotide sequence: TGCGCCAGCAGTGAGTCGACTAGCGGTTACCTCTGGGCCTGGGGCACAGATACGCAGTATTTT.

The chain uses TRBV19 and TRBJ1-1, with D unclear. V lost 9 bases and J 0 bases, leaving 11 bases between the germline ends. Looked up from germline, CDR1 is LNHDA and CDR2 is SQIVND (reference sequence). The CDR3 has 13 amino acids. CDR3: CASGDRMNTEAFF. The CDR3 DNA follows: TGTGCCAGCGGAGACCGAATGAACACTGAAGCTTTCTTT. The variable domain in full, with the rest retrieved from reference TRBV19 and TRBJ1-1, is DGGITQSPKYLFRKEGQNVTLSCEQNLNHDAMYWYRQDPGQGLRLIYYSQIVNDFQKGDIAEGYSVSREKKESFPLTVTSAQKNPTAFYLCASGDRMNTEAFFGQGTRLTVV.

The genes are TRBV1 and TRBJ1-2; the table's D call, TRBD1, has no DNA check behind it. TRBV1 is recorded as a pseudogene. This CDR3 contains 14 residues. The CDR3 sequence is CASGLTGWIQGYTF. CDR3 coding DNA: TGCGCCAGCGGCTTGACAGGCTGGATTCAGGGCTACACCTTC.

The chain is built from TRBV9 and TRBJ2-1, with TRBD2 as a possible D gene (5 bases). Germline CDR1 SGDLS, CDR2 YYNGEE. The V end lost 0 bases, the J end lost 9 bases, and 19 bases lay between the germline ends. The CDR3 sequence is 16 residues long. The CDR3 loop is CASSVAFAQVGVEQFF. The DNA of the CDR3 is TGTGCCAGCAGCGTAGCTTTTGCGCAAGTCGGGGTTGAGCAGTTCTTC.

The V call is TRBV6-1, the J call TRBJ2-7; a possible D gene is TRBD1 (7 bases). The CDR3 length is 14 residues. V lost 5 bases and J lost 2, with 13 bases in between. Germline loops: CDR1 MNHNS, CDR2 SASEGT. CDR3 in amino acids: CASSPDRRAYEQYF. CDR3 DNA sequence: TGTGCCAGCAGTCCGGACAGGAGGGCCTACGAGCAGTACTTC.

J is TRBJ2-6 and V is TRBV19; the D gene is possibly TRBD2 (5 bases). The CDR3 spans 16 residues. CDR1 is LNHDA, CDR2 SQIVND, per germline (reference sequence). Trimming shortened V by 8 bases and J by 4 bases, and 18 bases separated the two germline ends. CDR3 protein: CASGSGVVSGANVLTF. As DNA, the CDR3 is TGTGCCAGTGGGTCCGGGGTGGTGTCGGGGGCCAACGTCCTGACTTTC.

This clone showed up just a few times. The chain couples TRBV5-4 to TRBJ1-1; 8 nucleotides match TRBD1. This CDR3 is built from 12 residues. Germline trimming cut 4 bases from V and 7 bases from J; bases unmatched to any gene: 3. Germline loops: CDR1 SGHNT, CDR2 YYREEE (reference sequence). The CDR3 is CASSRGQGEAFF. The DNA of the CDR3 is TGTGCCAGCAGCCGAGGACAGGGTGAAGCTTTCTTT.

The chain links TRBV18 to TRBJ2-3, with 7 bases aligning to TRBD1. This CDR3 contains 15 residues. J lost 0 bases, V lost 3 bases, and 3 bases had no gene match. The V gene's germline CDR1 is KGHSH and CDR2 LQKENI. CDR3 nucleotides: TGTGCCAGCTCACCGGGACAGCCTAGCACAGATACGCAGTATTTT. Translated, it gives CASSPGQPSTDTQYF.

The chain couples TRBV19 to TRBJ2-1, with TRBD2 matching 8 bases. The CDR3 loop spans 15 amino acids. J was trimmed by 4 bases and V by 0 bases; bases with no gene match: 2. Germline-derived CDR1 and CDR2 are LNHDA and SQIVND (reference sequence). CDR3 nucleotides: TGTGCCAGTAGTATAGATAGCGGGGCTTACAATGAGCAGTTCTTC. It encodes CASSIDSGAYNEQFF.

The chain couples TRBV9 to TRBJ2-5, with 8 bases aligning to TRBD2. V dropped 0 bases and J dropped 1; count of bases not matched to a gene: 11. CDR1 and CDR2 (germline): SGDLS, YYNGEE. The CDR3 covers 18 residues. The CDR3 sequence is CASSVAAGAGGLQETQYF. CDR3 nucleotides: TGTGCCAGCAGCGTAGCAGCAGGCGCGGGGGGCCTCCAAGAGACCCAGTACTTC. The entire variable domain, with the rest obtained from reference TRBV9 and TRBJ2-5, is as follows: DSGVTQTPKHLITATGQRVTLRCSPRSGDLSVYWYQQSLDQGLQFLIQYYNGEERAKGNILERFSAQQFPDLHSELNLSSLELGDSALYFCASSVAAGAGGLQETQYFGPGTRLLVL.

The V gene is TRBV11-2, the J gene TRBJ2-7, with TRBD2 matching 7 bases. With V trimmed by 5 bases and J by 3 bases, 10 bases remained unmatched. The CDR3 is 15 amino acids. Germline V gene data show CDR1 as SGHAT and CDR2 as FQNNGV. CDR3 sequence reads: CASSRGAGENYEQYF. The CDR3 coding sequence is TGTGCCAGCAGCCGAGGGGCGGGGGAAAACTACGAGCAGTACTTC.

V and J are TRBV4-2 and TRBJ1-1; TRBD1 aligns across 7 bases. V lost 1 base, J lost 0 bases, and 11 bases stayed unmatched. CDR3 length equals 18 residues. Germline CDR1 and CDR2: LGHNA and YNFKEQ. CDR3 bases: TGTGCCAGCAGCCAAGCGACATCATACAGGGGCTTGAACACTGAAGCTTTCTTT. This translates into CASSQATSYRGLNTEAFF.

This clone was seen a handful of times. CDR3 coding DNA: TGTGCCAGCAGACAGGGGGCAAACACTGAAGCTTTCTTT. This sequence encodes CASRQGANTEAFF. The rearrangement links TRBV6-6 to TRBJ1-1, with TRBD1 identical over 9 bases. V was pared by 6 bases and J by 2 bases, with 1 base of the junction left unmatched. In germline, CDR1 is MNHNY, CDR2 SVGAGI (reference sequence). The CDR3 covers 13 residues.

The chain is built from TRBV7-9 and TRBJ1-4; D may be TRBD1 (6 bases). CDR3 size: 18 residues. The V gene's germline CDR1 is SEHNR and CDR2 FQNEAQ (reference sequence). The germline V and J ends were trimmed by 1 base and 5 bases, with 20 bases remaining between them. The CDR3 loop is CASSLDFSRDTDNEKLFF. CDR3 sequence (DNA): TGTGCCAGCAGCTTAGATTTTAGCCGGGACACAGACAATGAAAAACTGTTTTTT.

V usage is TRBV9 and J usage is TRBJ2-1, with 7 bases aligning to TRBD1. Germline loops: CDR1 SGDLS, CDR2 YYNGEE. Trimming cost V 0 bases and J 1 base; bases outside gene matches: 4. This CDR3 is built from 16 residues. The CDR3 bases are TGTGCCAGCAGCGTAGGGGTGGGACAGTCCTACAATGAGCAGTTCTTC. Amino acid sequence: CASSVGVGQSYNEQFF.

The V gene is TRBV6-5, the J gene TRBJ2-5; TRBD2 matches at 7 bases. The V and J ends lost 7 bases and 1 base, in that order; junction bases with no gene match: 9. This CDR3 is built from 15 residues. The V gene's germline CDR1 is MNHEY and CDR2 SVGAGI. CDR3 amino acids: CASTSIGEGQETQYF. Here the CDR3 DNA reads TGTGCCAGCACGTCCATAGGGGAGGGCCAAGAGACCCAGTACTTC.

The chain carries TRBV23-1 and TRBJ1-2; D remains ambiguous. TRBV23-1 is an ORF for which the function is uncertain. This CDR3 has 14 residues. V gave up 9 bases and J gave up 6 bases, with 20 bases separating them. The DNA of the CDR3 is TGCGCCAGAGGACCGATTCCCGGGGAGGATGGCTACACCTTC. The encoded protein is CARGPIPGEDGYTF.

This chain uses TRBV27 with TRBJ1-2; the D is unclear. Trimming pared 6 bases from V and 1 base from J, leaving 15 bases between. Germline values: CDR1 MNHEY, CDR2 SMNVEV (reference sequence). This CDR3 has 15 amino acids. The CDR3 DNA follows: TGTGCCAGCAGACTAGGAGGAGCTTATAACTATGGCTACACCTTC. Its translation is CASRLGGAYNYGYTF.